This T cell receptor beta chain was found in a study of blood T cells in healthy people across ages. Study findings and constraints: Long-lived donors exceeded aged donors in naive CD4+ cells and diversity.

Then a second PCR, running about 6 to 12 cycles, was carried out with a sample-barcoded 5' primer and a J-beta primer mix. Each CDR3 protein is one row after TCRdb ran MiXCR on the 5' RACE reads. Among around 710,000 distinct CDR3 sequences listed, approximately 43% were seen once. Points on this clonotype: Its antigen is not identified.

Roughly 9 milliliters of peripheral blood were drawn from each donor. The CDR3 has 17 residues. Germline V lookup: CDR1 SGHRS, CDR2 YFSETQ. Trimming pared 4 bases from V and 0 bases from J, leaving 18 bases between. This chain links TRBV5-1 with TRBJ2-3; the D gene is possibly TRBD2 (5 bases). The sequenced material came from blood. The TCR sequence derives from an older woman in good health. In DNA form, the CDR3 reads TGCGCCAGCAGCCAGTCCCGGGGATCGACTAGCACAGATACGCAGTATTTT. Protein sequence: CASSQSRGSTSTDTQYF. The full variable domain, completed using reference TRBV5-1 and TRBJ2-3, is KAGVTQTPRYLIKTRGQQVTLSCSPISGHRSVSWYQQTPGQGLQFLFEYFSETQRNKGNFPGRFSGRQFSNSRSEMNVSTLELGDSALYLCASSQSRGSTSTDTQYFGPGTRLTVL.